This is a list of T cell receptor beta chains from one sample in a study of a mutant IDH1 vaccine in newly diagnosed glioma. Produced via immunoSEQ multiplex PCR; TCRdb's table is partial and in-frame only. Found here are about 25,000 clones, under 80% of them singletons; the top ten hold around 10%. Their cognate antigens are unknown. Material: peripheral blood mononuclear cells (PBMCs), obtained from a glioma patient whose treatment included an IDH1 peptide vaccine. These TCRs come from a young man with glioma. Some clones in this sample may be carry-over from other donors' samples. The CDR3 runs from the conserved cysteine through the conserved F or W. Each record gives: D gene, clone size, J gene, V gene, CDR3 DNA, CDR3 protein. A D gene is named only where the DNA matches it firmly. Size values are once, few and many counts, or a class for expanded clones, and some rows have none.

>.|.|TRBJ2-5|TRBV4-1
TGCGCCAGCAGCCAAGTACCCTGGTTTGGAGAGGGCAGGGAGACCCAGTACTTC
CASSQVPWFGEGRETQYF
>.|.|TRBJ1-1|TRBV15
TGTGCCACCAGCATTCGTGCCTTGGATGACACTGAAGCTTTCTTT
CATSIRALDDTEAFF
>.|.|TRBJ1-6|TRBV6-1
TGTGCCAGCAGTGAGTACAGGTGGAGTTCACCCCTCCACTTT
CASSEYRWSSPLHF
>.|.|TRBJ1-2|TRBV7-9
TGTGCCAGCACTCTCAGGTCGACCTATGGCTACACCTTC
CASTLRSTYGYTF
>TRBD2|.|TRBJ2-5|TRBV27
TGTGCCAGCAACCCTAGCGGGGGGAACCAAGAGACCCAGTACTTC
CASNPSGGNQETQYF
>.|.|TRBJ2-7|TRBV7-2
TGTGCCAGCAGCTTAGAGGGCGGTAGCTCCTACGAGCAGTACTTC
CASSLEGGSSYEQYF
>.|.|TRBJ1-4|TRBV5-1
TGCGCCAGCAGCGCGGGGGACGTCACAACTAATGAAAAACTGTTTTTT
CASSAGDVTTNEKLFF
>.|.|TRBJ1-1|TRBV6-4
TGTGCCAGCAGCGCAGGGGTGAACACTGAAGCTTTCTTT
CASSAGVNTEAFF
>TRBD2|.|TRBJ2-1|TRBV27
TGTGCCAGCAGTCCAGCGGGGGGGCCTACCTACAATGAGCAGTTCTTC
CASSPAGGPTYNEQFF
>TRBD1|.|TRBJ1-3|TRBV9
TGTGCCAGCAGCCCGACAGGGGTAGCTCCTGGAAACACCATATATTTT
CASSPTGVAPGNTIYF
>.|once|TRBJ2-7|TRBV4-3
TGCGCCAGCAGCCAGGAGGGGCTAGCTTGGGAGGAGCAGTACTTC
CASSQEGLAWEEQYF
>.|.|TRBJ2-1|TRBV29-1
TGCGGAGGAGGGGGCAATGAGCAGTTCTTC
CGGGGNEQFF
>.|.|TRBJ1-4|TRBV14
TGTGCCAGCAGCAGTAGGGTCGGGGCCAATGAAAAACTGTTTTTT
CASSSRVGANEKLFF
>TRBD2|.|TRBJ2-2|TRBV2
TGTGCCAGCAGGGCGCTAGCGGGAGTTGGGGAGCTGTTTTTT
CASRALAGVGELFF
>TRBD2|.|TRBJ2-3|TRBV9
TGTGCCAGCAGCCCCCGGACTAGCGGGAGGGGACGCACAGATACGCAGTATTTT
CASSPRTSGRGRTDTQYF
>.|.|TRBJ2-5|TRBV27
TGTGCCAGCAGGGTGACAGGACAAGAGACCCAGTACTTC
CASRVTGQETQYF
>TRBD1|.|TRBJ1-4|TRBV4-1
TGCGCCAGCAGCAAAAAGGGGGCAGGGACCGAAAAACTGTTTTTT
CASSKKGAGTEKLFF
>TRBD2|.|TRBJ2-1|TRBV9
TGTGCCAGCGGACCAGCGGGGGGCAGAGTAGGTGAGCAGTTCTTC
CASGPAGGRVGEQFF
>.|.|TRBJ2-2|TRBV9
TGTGCCAGCAGCGTAGTCCCGACGGGTAGCGCGGGCACCGGGGAGCTGTTTTTT
CASSVVPTGSAGTGELFF
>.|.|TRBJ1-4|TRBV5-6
TGTGCCAGCAGCCAACTTGGACACACACTTGATCAAAAACTGTTTTTT
CASSQLGHTLDQKLFF
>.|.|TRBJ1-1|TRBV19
TGTGCCAGTAGTATCGGTGCGAACACTGAAGCTTTCTTT
CASSIGANTEAFF
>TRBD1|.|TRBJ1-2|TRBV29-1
TGCAGCGTTGATAGGACAGGGGGCTATGGCTACACCTTC
CSVDRTGGYGYTF
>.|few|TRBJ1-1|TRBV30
TGTGCCTGGGGAGGGACTGAAGCTTTCTTT
CAWGGTEAFF
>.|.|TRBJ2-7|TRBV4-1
TGCGCCAGCAGCCAAGATTACGACGGCTACGAGCAGTACTTC
CASSQDYDGYEQYF
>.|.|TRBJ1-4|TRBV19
TGTGCCAGTAGTACGGACCAGGGTAATGAAAAACTGTTTTTT
CASSTDQGNEKLFF
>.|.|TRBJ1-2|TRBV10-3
TGTGCCATCAGTGAAGGGGGGCCGGACTATGGCTACACCTTC
CAISEGGPDYGYTF
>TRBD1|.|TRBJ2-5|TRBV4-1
TGCGCCAGCAGCCCGACAGGGGTTATCGAGACCCAGTACTTC
CASSPTGVIETQYF
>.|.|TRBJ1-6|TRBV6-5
TGTGCCAGCAGTTACTCGAGGGGACAAGCCAATTCACCCCTCCACTTT
CASSYSRGQANSPLHF
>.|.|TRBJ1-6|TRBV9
TGTGCCAGCAGCGCCCACAGGGTTCGATCACCCCTCCACTTT
CASSAHRVRSPLHF